The entry that follows covers one T cell receptor beta chain sequence. This sample was included in a study of blood T cell repertoires in COVID-19. The wider study: COVID-19 samples from acute and convalescent phases originated in the United States, Italy and Spain.

The assay was immunoSEQ multiplex PCR, and TCRdb's table has in-frame clones only and misses some. The sample has under 200,000 clones, 86% seen once; the top ten hold 9.5% to 12%. The sample taken for sequencing was peripheral blood. This TCR was recovered from a woman in her fifties or sixties with COVID-19, enrolled during active disease.

For the CDR3, the DNA is TGCGCCAGCAGCACTAGCGGGGGAAGCACAGATACGCAGTATTTT. Its protein product is CASSTSGGSTDTQYF. The V call is TRBV5-1, the J call TRBJ2-3; 11 nucleotides align to TRBD2. This CDR3 is 15 amino acids long. V dropped 4 bases and J dropped 0; count of bases not matched to a gene: 1. CDR1 is SGHRS, CDR2 YFSETQ, per germline.